Below, one TCR beta chain is given with its context. In germline, CDR1 is MNHEY, CDR2 SVGAGI. The CDR3 is made up of 13 amino acids. Deletions cut 4 bases from V and 13 bases from J, with 20 bases between. From unsorted bulk tissue weighing roughly 17-31 mg, DNA and RNA were co-extracted. These data originate in a study of tumor-infiltrating lymphocytes in primary liver carcinoma. The authors made TCR beta cDNA from 500 ng total RNA with a constant-region primer. Slightly modified ARM-PCR served as the procedure for the TCR beta libraries. These libraries came from three rounds of nested multiplex PCR. The first two PCR rounds used TRBV1-TRBV30 forward primers with a C-beta reverse primer, nine to ten cycles each. TCRdb itself ran the multiplex PCR reads through MiXCR, one entry per CDR3 protein. Here the sample spans 95,000 to 150,000 distinct CDR3 sequences, less than 75% being singletons.

The V call is TRBV6-5, the J call TRBJ2-7, with D possibly being TRBD2 (6 bases). The material sequenced was tumor-adjacent normal liver tissue. This receptor was identified in an older woman with primary liver carcinoma and hepatitis B virus infection. DNA of the CDR3: TGTGCCAGCAGTTCCGGGAGCTTCTACGAGTACTACTTC. Protein: CASSSGSFYEYYF.